This TCR beta chain comes out of a study of T cell changes during pregnancy in multiple sclerosis. Sequencing used immunoSEQ multiplex PCR; TCRdb keeps in-frame clones, though not all of them. This sample has 65,000 to 90,000 clones; around 92% occur once, and the top ten carry less than 2.5%. V was cut by 8 bases and J by 3 bases, with 14 bases left in between. Germline CDR1 and CDR2: LNHDA and SQIVND (reference sequence). The CDR3 has 13 residues. The sample in question was peripheral blood, obtained before pregnancy. This sequence joins TRBV19 and TRBJ2-7, with D uncertain. The sequence was collected from a female donor with multiple sclerosis, enrolled in a pregnancy study. The CDR3 protein is CASALTDDYEQYF. The CDR3 nucleotides are TGTGCCAGTGCCCTTACAGATGACTACGAGCAGTACTTC.